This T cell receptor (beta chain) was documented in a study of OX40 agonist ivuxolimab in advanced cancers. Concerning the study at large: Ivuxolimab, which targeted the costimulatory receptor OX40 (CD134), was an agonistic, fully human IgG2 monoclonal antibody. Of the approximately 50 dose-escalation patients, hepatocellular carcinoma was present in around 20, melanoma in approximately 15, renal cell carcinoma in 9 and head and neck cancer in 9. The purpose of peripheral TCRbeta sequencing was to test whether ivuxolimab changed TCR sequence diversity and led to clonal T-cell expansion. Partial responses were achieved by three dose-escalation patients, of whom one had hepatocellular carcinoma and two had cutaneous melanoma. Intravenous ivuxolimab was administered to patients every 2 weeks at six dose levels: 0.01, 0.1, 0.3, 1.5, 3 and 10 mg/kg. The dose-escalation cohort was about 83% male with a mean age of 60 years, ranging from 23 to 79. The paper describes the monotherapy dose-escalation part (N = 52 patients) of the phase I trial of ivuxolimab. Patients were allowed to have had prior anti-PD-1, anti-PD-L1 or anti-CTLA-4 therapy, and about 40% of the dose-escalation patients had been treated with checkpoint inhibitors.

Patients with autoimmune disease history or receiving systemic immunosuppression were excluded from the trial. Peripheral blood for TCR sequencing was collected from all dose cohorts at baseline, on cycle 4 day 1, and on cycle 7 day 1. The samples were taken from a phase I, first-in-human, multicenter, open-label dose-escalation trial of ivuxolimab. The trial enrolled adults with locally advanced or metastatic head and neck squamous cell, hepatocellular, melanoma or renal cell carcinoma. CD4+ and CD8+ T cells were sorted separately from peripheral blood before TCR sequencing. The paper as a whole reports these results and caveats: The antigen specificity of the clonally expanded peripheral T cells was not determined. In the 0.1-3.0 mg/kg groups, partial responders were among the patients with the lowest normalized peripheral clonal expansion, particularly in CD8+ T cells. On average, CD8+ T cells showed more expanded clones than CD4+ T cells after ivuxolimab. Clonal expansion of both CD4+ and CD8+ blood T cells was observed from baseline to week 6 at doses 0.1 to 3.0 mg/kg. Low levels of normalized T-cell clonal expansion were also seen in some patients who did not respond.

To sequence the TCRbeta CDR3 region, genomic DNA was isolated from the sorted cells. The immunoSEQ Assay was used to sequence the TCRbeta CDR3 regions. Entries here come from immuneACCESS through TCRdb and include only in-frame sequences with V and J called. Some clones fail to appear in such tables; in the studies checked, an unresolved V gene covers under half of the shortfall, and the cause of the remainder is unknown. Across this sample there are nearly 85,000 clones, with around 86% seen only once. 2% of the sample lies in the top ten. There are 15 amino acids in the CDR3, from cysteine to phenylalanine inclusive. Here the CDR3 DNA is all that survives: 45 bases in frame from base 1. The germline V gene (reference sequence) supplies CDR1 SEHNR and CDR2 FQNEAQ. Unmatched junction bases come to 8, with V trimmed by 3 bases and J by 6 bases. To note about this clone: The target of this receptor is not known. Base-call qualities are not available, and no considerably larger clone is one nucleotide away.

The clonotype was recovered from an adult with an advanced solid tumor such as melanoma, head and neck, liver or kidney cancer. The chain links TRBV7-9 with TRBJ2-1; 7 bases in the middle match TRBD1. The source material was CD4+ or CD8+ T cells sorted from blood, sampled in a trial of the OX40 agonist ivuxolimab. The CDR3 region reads CASSFRTGDPNEQFF. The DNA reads TGTGCCAGCAGCTTCAGGACAGGTGATCCCAATGAGCAGTTCTTC. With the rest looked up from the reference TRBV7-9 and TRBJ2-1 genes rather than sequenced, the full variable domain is DTGVSQNPRHKITKRGQNVTFRCDPISEHNRLYWYRQTLGQGPEFLTYFQNEAQLEKSRLLSDRFSAERPKGSFSTLEIQRTEQGDSAMYLCASSFRTGDPNEQFFGPGTRLTVL.